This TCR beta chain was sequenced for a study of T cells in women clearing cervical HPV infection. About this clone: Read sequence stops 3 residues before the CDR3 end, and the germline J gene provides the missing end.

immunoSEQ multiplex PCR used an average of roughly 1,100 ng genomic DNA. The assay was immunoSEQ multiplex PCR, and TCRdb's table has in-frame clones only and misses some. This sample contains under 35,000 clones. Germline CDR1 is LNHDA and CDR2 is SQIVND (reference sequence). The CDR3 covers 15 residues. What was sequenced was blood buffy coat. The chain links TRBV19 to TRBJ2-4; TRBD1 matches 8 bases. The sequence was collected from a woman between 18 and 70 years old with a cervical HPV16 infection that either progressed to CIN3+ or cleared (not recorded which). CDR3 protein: CATSSATGGLAGQYF. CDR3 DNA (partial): TGTGCCACCTCCTCCGCTACAGGGGGTTTGGCTGGT.